This TCR beta chain was observed in a study of healthy donors' naive CD4 and CD8 T cells. Overall study: Donors came from three age groups: 20-25, 40-50 and 60-70 years. For TCR alpha, new primers spanned all functional IMGT alpha genes. Overall study results and limits: Most V and J genes were reportedly biased between naive CD4+ and CD8+ cells.

The germline V gene encodes CDR1 LGHNT and CDR2 FRNRAP. The CDR3 length is 14 residues. Unmatched junction bases numbered 0, after V lost 3 bases and J lost 1 base. Details on this clonotype: The antigen remains unidentified.

TCR libraries were built from approximately 0.55 ug of total RNA by linear amplification. MiXCR was run by TCRdb on the reads, yielding one entry per CDR3 protein. The sample shows roughly 200,000 distinct CDR3 sequences, over 60% of them seen only once. This receptor was identified in a pool of human donors in good health; the sample pools cells from several healthy donors. The chain combines TRBV12-5 with TRBJ2-3; 8 positions agree with TRBD2. Specimen: naive CD4+ and CD8+ T cells sorted from blood, pooled from several donors. CDR3 DNA: TGTGCTAGTGGTTTAGCGGGAGGCACAGATACGCAGTATTTT. Translated: CASGLAGGTDTQYF.